This T cell receptor (beta chain) was sequenced for a study of T-cell reconstitution after alpha-beta-depleted transplantation in children. For TCRbeta, the library was prepared with unique molecular identifiers. TCRdb passed the PCR reads through MiXCR, listing each CDR3 protein once. Counted here are around 380,000 distinct CDR3 sequences, 11% occurring once; the ten biggest clones make up 4.5% to 7%. This clonotype was observed many times. CDR1 and CDR2 (germline): SGHTA, FQGNSA. This CDR3 spans 14 amino acids. V lost 5 bases, J lost 4 bases, and 13 bases lay in between. The J gene is TRBJ2-3, the V gene TRBV7-2, with D unresolved. The sequence was collected from a human donor who donated a stem cell graft to a child with acute myeloid leukemia. Specimen: PBMCs from the stem cell graft donor, collected from the stem cell graft. Here the CDR3 DNA reads TGTGCCAGCAGCCCAGGAATGGGCGCAGATACGCAGTATTTT. It specifies CASSPGMGADTQYF.